This record looks at one TCR beta chain sequence and its context. Using immunoSEQ multiplex PCR, the repertoire was profiled, and TCRdb retains in-frame clones only, with some absent. The sample yields under 140,000 clones, 75% to 85% seen once. The source of the sample is a study of blood T cell repertoires in COVID-19. CDR1 and CDR2 from the germline V gene are SGHTA and FQGNSA. J gave up 7 bases and V 8 bases, and 2 bases lay outside the gene matches. The CDR3 totals 12 residues. The chain uses TRBV7-2 and TRBJ1-6, with 7 bases lining up with TRBD1. This receptor was taken from a woman aged 55-70 years with acute or convalescent COVID-19. The sample comprised peripheral blood. The CDR3 loop is CASRDRNSPLHF. As DNA, the CDR3 is TGTGCCAGCCGGGACAGAAATTCACCCCTCCACTTT.